This T cell receptor beta chain emerged from a study of blood T cell repertoires in COVID-19. The wider study: Sample material is recorded as cDNA or gDNA derived from T cells, B-cell-depleted T cells, or PBMCs.

The count of this clone is one. The length of the CDR3 is 17 residues. V dropped 6 bases and J dropped 5; count of bases not matched to a gene: 9. Looked up from germline, CDR1 is MDHEN and CDR2 is SYDVKM. In the original processing: Estimation of nucleated cell counts was performed using reference gene primer amplification. Assay used: immunoSEQ multiplex PCR; TCRdb lists only in-frame clones, some missing. That table is the source of V, J and clone size, and D and trimming were worked out from the DNA. The sample records about 79,000 clones, 70% to 90% being singletons. The TCR comes from a man aged 45-65 years with active COVID-19. The rearrangement uses TRBV28 and TRBJ2-2, with 13 bases aligning to TRBD2. Sequencing was done on a sample of peripheral blood. The CDR3 sequence is CASSLLAGGPRTGELFF. The DNA of the CDR3 is TGTGCCAGCAGCTTACTAGCGGGAGGGCCAAGGACCGGGGAGCTGTTTTTT.